A selection of T cell receptor beta chains follows, all from one sample in a study of PD-L1 blockade in urothelial cancer. Assay used: immunoSEQ multiplex PCR; TCRdb lists only in-frame clones, some missing. The sample consists of more than 50,000 clones, 82% of them appearing once. This specimen consisted of PBMCs, obtained around atezolizumab (anti-PD-L1) treatment. The receptor source for this set is a man between 65 and 85 years old with urothelial cancer. Both conserved end residues are part of each CDR3. A D gene is named only where the DNA matches it firmly. Size tells how often a clone was seen (once, few, many) or the class of an expanded clone, and some rows leave it out.

j_gene	v_gene	d_gene	abundance	CDR3nt	CDR3aa
TRBJ1-3	TRBV15	TRBD1	-	TGTGCCACCAGGGCGGACAGGGCTGGAAACACCATATATTTT	CATRADRAGNTIYF
TRBJ1-4	TRBV14	-	-	TGTGCCAGCAGCCAAGTCGGGGGGTTAAGGGAAAAACTGTTTTTT	CASSQVGGLREKLFF
TRBJ1-4	TRBV30	-	-	TGTGCCCGAAAAGGGGATGAAAAACTGTTTTTT	CARKGDEKLFF
TRBJ2-2	TRBV28	-	-	TGTGCCAGCAGACCCCACGGGGGAGCCGGGGAGCTGTTTTTT	CASRPHGGAGELFF
TRBJ2-1	TRBV5-4	-	-	TGTGCCAGCAGCTTGGTAGGGGGAAATGAGCAGTTCTTC	CASSLVGGNEQFF
TRBJ2-5	TRBV13	TRBD2	-	TGTGCCAGCAGCTTAGGGTCCGGGGGGGTAGAGACCCAGTACTTC	CASSLGSGGVETQYF
TRBJ1-1	TRBV4-1	-	-	TGCGCCAGCAGCCAAGATAGTCCAGGCTACACTGAAGCTTTCTTT	CASSQDSPGYTEAFF
TRBJ2-3	TRBV4-1	-	-	TGCGCCAGCCAGGACAGTCGCACAGATACGCAGTATTTT	CASQDSRTDTQYF
TRBJ2-1	TRBV29-1	-	-	TGCAGCGTTGTAATATCAGGGTTGGGCAATGAGCAGTTCTTC	CSVVISGLGNEQFF
TRBJ2-7	TRBV11-2	TRBD2	many	TGTGCCAGCAGCCCGACAGCGGGAACCTACGAGCAGTACTTC	CASSPTAGTYEQYF
TRBJ2-4	TRBV6-1	-	few	TGTGCCAGCAGTGTTGGCGCCGACAGTGTCATTCAGTACTTC	CASSVGADSVIQYF
TRBJ2-6	TRBV2	-	-	TGTGCCAGCAGCTACGACAGAAACTCTGGGGCCAACGTCCTGACTTTC	CASSYDRNSGANVLTF
TRBJ2-7	TRBV4-1	TRBD1	-	TGCGCCAGCAGCACAGGGGTGGGGGCCCTGGCCGAGCAGTACTTC	CASSTGVGALAEQYF
TRBJ1-1	TRBV2	-	-	TGTGCCAGCAGTGAGAGGGCTTCGATGAACACTGAAGCTTTCTTT	CASSERASMNTEAFF
TRBJ1-1	TRBV18	TRBD1	-	TGTGCCAGCTCACCAGAGACAGGGGCGAACACTGAAGCTTTCTTT	CASSPETGANTEAFF
TRBJ2-1	TRBV7-3	TRBD2	-	TGTGCCAGCAGCCCCATTGCAGGGAGGGCCTGGAATGAGCAGTTCTTC	CASSPIAGRAWNEQFF
TRBJ1-2	TRBV25-1	-	-	TGTGCCAGCAGTGAATTAGGACAGTATATCCTTGGCTACACCTTC	CASSELGQYILGYTF
TRBJ1-5	TRBV28	TRBD1	-	TGTGCCAGCAGTACCAACCCGACAGGGGATAATCAGCCCCAGCATTTT	CASSTNPTGDNQPQHF
TRBJ2-7	TRBV28	-	-	TGTGCCAGCAGAGCCGACAATTTTGGTTCCGACGAGCAGTACTTC	CASRADNFGSDEQYF
TRBJ2-7	TRBV7-9	TRBD1	-	TGTGCCAGCAGCCCCCTCTGGGGGAGGACAGGGGACGAGCAGTACTTC	CASSPLWGRTGDEQYF
TRBJ2-1	TRBV4-1	TRBD2	-	TGCGCCAGCAGCCCCCCGGGTCTTAGGCTAGCGGGAGGGGGCTCCTACAATGAGCAGTTCTTC	CASSPPGLRLAGGGSYNEQFF
TRBJ1-1	TRBV27	-	-	TGTGCCAGCAGTTTATACTCAGGGGCAAATCCCCTGAACACTGAAGCTTTCTTT	CASSLYSGANPLNTEAFF
TRBJ2-7	TRBV27	-	-	TGTGCCAGCAGTCCCTCCCCCGGACTATCCCAATACGAGCAGTACTTC	CASSPSPGLSQYEQYF
TRBJ1-2	TRBV29-1	TRBD1	-	TGCAGCGCTAGGACAGGGGAGGGCTATGGCTACACCTTC	CSARTGEGYGYTF
TRBJ2-3	TRBV10-3	-	-	TGTGCCATCAGTGAGCGAACTTCTAGCACAGATACGCAGTATTTT	CAISERTSSTDTQYF
TRBJ1-1	TRBV5-1	TRBD1	-	TGCGCCAGCAGCTCGGGACAGGGGTTAGACACTTTCTTT	CASSSGQGLDTFF
TRBJ2-3	TRBV30	TRBD2	-	TGTGCCTGGAGGGGTAGCGGGGGGCGAGATACGCAGTATTTT	CAWRGSGGRDTQYF
TRBJ1-4	TRBV11-2	TRBD1	-	TGTGCCAGCAGCACGCGATGGACAGGGAGAGGCGAAAAACTGTTTTTT	CASSTRWTGRGEKLFF
TRBJ1-1	TRBV4-2	-	-	TGTGCCAGCAGCCGGGGAGAATCGGCTAGAGAAGCTTTCTTT	CASSRGESAREAFF
TRBJ1-4	TRBV9	-	-	TGTGCCAGCAGCGTAGATATATGGGGCAGGGAAGGTGAAAAACTGTTTTTT	CASSVDIWGREGEKLFF
TRBJ2-1	TRBV6-1	-	-	TGTGCCAGCAGTGAATCGTATGGTGATAGCTTCGATGCGCAGTTCTTC	CASSESYGDSFDAQFF
TRBJ2-2	TRBV5-1	TRBD1	-	TGCGCCAGCAGCTCCGGGACAGGGGACACCGGGGAGCTGTTTTTT	CASSSGTGDTGELFF
TRBJ2-3	TRBV2	TRBD2	-	TGTGCCAGCAAAGAACTAGCGGGGGTGGGGGATACGCAGTATTTT	CASKELAGVGDTQYF
TRBJ2-3	TRBV6-4	TRBD2	-	TGTGCCACCGCAAGCGGGATGTCTGATACGCAGTATTTT	CATASGMSDTQYF
TRBJ1-2	TRBV7-2	TRBD1	-	TGTGCCAGCAGCTTAGCCCCGGGACAGGGTTTGCTTGGCTACACCTTC	CASSLAPGQGLLGYTF